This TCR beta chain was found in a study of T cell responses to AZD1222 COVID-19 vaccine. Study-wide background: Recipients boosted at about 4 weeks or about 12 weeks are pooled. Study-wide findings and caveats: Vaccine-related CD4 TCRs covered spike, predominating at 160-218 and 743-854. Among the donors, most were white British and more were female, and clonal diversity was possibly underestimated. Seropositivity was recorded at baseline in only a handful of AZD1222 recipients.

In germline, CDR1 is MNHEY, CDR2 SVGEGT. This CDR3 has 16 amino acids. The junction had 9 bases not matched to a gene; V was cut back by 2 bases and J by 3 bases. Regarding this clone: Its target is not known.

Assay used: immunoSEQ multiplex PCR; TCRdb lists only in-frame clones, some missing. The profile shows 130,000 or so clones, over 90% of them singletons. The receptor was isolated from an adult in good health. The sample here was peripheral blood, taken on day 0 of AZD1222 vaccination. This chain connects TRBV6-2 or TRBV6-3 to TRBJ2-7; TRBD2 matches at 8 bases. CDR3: CASSYVPSAGGYEQYF. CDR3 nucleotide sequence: TGTGCCAGCAGTTACGTACCTTCCGCGGGAGGCTACGAGCAGTACTTC.